This entry features one TCR beta chain sequence. Its target is not known. This sample is drawn from a study of regulatory T cells in long-lasting Graves disease. About the study: Persistence in Graves' disease denoted antithyroid drug use beyond 5 years alongside positive TSH receptor antibodies. Whole-study results and caveats: Persistent disease samples used TRBV28, TRBJ1-2 and TRBJ2-5 preferentially.

Researchers made TCR beta libraries by using iRepertoire HTBI primers and running Arm-PCR on CDR3 regions. TCRdb passed the multiplex PCR reads through MiXCR, listing each CDR3 protein once. The sample records a few hundred thousand distinct CDR3 sequences, approximately 22% being singletons. CDR3 length: 14 residues. Trimming took 7 bases from V and 0 from J, leaving 10 bases between them. The time point here: persistent/refractory GD, antithyroid drugs over 5 years with positive TRAb. PBMC RNA served as the TCR library source. This clonotype originated in a female donor with Graves disease. The source material was peripheral blood mononuclear cells (PBMCs), sampled when the disease was refractory, from a patient treated with antithyroid drugs. V is TRBV12-3 or TRBV12-4 and J is TRBJ1-5; D is perhaps TRBD1 (5 bases). For the CDR3, the DNA is TGTGCCAGCACTTCAGGGACTAGCAATCAGCCCCAGCATTTT. It yields the protein CASTSGTSNQPQHF.